This T cell receptor (beta chain) was observed in a study of shared T cell receptors in the human thymus. Germline V gene data show CDR1 as MNHNS and CDR2 as SASEGT. V was shortened by 6 bases and J by 1 base, with 9 bases between the two germline ends. CDR3 size: 13 residues. Generated by immunoSEQ multiplex PCR, the TCRdb table keeps only in-frame clones and is missing some. The data hold approximately 730,000 clones, with 70% to 90% observed a single time. These data are also associated with another study on human thymus T cells. That paper adds: Resections that were taken during corrective heart surgery supplied the thymus tissue. V and J genes seemed to be used with bias in thymic and blood repertoires. Unrelated individuals had highly overlapping thymic repertoires, as reported in related research.

Input material: thymocytes. The receptor comes from a girl less than two years old with a congenital heart defect. The genes are TRBV6-1 and TRBJ1-1; the D gene is possibly TRBD1 (6 bases). DNA of the CDR3: TGTGCCAGCAGCCAGGGGTGGAACACTGAAGCTTTCTTT. It translates to CASSQGWNTEAFF.